The 25 T cell receptor beta chains presented below share a single source sample, sequenced in a study of technical replicates of blood from a handful of donors. Sequencing used immunoSEQ multiplex PCR; TCRdb keeps in-frame clones, though not all of them. Seen here are about 14,000 clones, roughly 80% observed once, and the top ten hold roughly 13%. The material sequenced was PBMCs. The source of these receptors is a human donor in good health.

The chain recombines TRBV5-1 with TRBJ1-2, with D possibly being TRBD1 (5 bases). The CDR3 totals 16 residues. Trimming shortened V by 4 bases and J by 5 bases, and 21 bases separated the two germline ends. CDR1 is SGHRS, CDR2 YFSETQ, per germline. The CDR3 loop is CASSPHTQGTVYGYTF. In nucleotides, the CDR3 is TGCGCCAGCAGCCCCCATACTCAGGGTACCGTTTATGGCTACACCTTC.

This chain uses TRBV5-5 with TRBJ1-2; D unclear. Trimming cost V 0 bases and J 0 bases, with 6 bases left between them. CDR1 SGHKS and CDR2 YYEKEE come from the germline V gene (reference sequence). The CDR3 is 14 residues long. The CDR3 coding sequence is TGTGCCAGCAGCTTGGGTTCAGCTAACTATGGCTACACCTTC. This gives the protein CASSLGSANYGYTF.

The CDR3 DNA reads as TGCGCCAGCAGCGATCAGTCCACAGATACGCAGTATTTT. Translating it yields CASSDQSTDTQYF. V gene TRBV5-1 combines with J gene TRBJ2-3; no firm D call. Trimming shortened V by 4 bases and J by 2 bases, and 8 bases separated the two germline ends. This CDR3 contains 13 residues. Germline lookup yields CDR1 SGHRS and CDR2 YFSETQ. Complete variable domain (other parts from reference TRBV5-1 and TRBJ2-3): KAGVTQTPRYLIKTRGQQVTLSCSPISGHRSVSWYQQTPGQGLQFLFEYFSETQRNKGNFPGRFSGRQFSNSRSEMNVSTLELGDSALYLCASSDQSTDTQYFGPGTRLTVL.

The chain uses TRBV5-1 and TRBJ2-3; TRBD2 aligns across 12 bases. This CDR3 has 14 residues. Germline V gene data show CDR1 as SGHRS and CDR2 as YFSETQ. V gave up 7 bases and J gave up 0 bases; unmatched junction bases: 0. Written as DNA, the CDR3 is TGCGCCAGCGGACTAGCGGGGAGCACAGATACGCAGTATTTT. It translates to CASGLAGSTDTQYF. The full variable domain, completed using reference TRBV5-1 and TRBJ2-3, is KAGVTQTPRYLIKTRGQQVTLSCSPISGHRSVSWYQQTPGQGLQFLFEYFSETQRNKGNFPGRFSGRQFSNSRSEMNVSTLELGDSALYLCASGLAGSTDTQYFGPGTRLTVL.

The V gene is TRBV19, the J gene TRBJ2-3; 10 nucleotides line up with TRBD2. Germline V gene sequence: CDR1 LNHDA, CDR2 SQIVND (reference sequence). CDR3 length: 15 amino acids. J lost 1 base, V lost 9 bases, and 7 bases had no gene match. This CDR3 is CASASGSGGTDTQYF. The CDR3 DNA sequence: TGTGCCAGCGCTAGCGGGAGTGGTGGCACAGATACGCAGTATTTT.

The chain couples TRBV28 to TRBJ2-7, with TRBD1 as a possible D gene (6 bases). The CDR3 runs 16 residues. Germline V gene data show CDR1 as MDHEN and CDR2 as SYDVKM. The V end lost 1 base, the J end lost 2 bases, and 15 bases lay between the germline ends. The CDR3 is CASSLLGQFATYEQYF. CDR3 in DNA: TGTGCCAGCAGTTTATTAGGACAGTTCGCCACCTACGAGCAGTACTTC.

This clone was observed once. The V and J genes are TRBV5-6 and TRBJ2-3, with D possibly TRBD2 on 5 matching bases. Germline lookup yields CDR1 SGHDT and CDR2 YYEEEE. Trimming removed 1 base from V and 4 bases from J, with 7 bases in between. The CDR3 covers 13 residues. For the CDR3, the DNA is TGTGCCAGCAGCTTGATGGACTCAGATACGCAGTATTTT. It encodes CASSLMDSDTQYF.

This clone has a single count. The genes are TRBV7-2 and TRBJ2-1; 9 bases fit TRBD1. From germline, CDR1 is SGHTA and CDR2 FQGNSA. CDR3 length: 15 residues. V was pared by 1 base and J by 4 bases, with 2 bases of the junction left unmatched. CDR3 sequence: CASSLVGQGYNEQFF. The CDR3 nucleotides read TGTGCCAGCAGCTTAGTGGGACAGGGTTACAATGAGCAGTTCTTC.

The chain has TRBV30 and TRBJ2-7; 7 bases map to TRBD2. CDR1 and CDR2 (germline): GTSNPN, SVGIG (reference sequence). V lost 2 bases, J lost 4 bases, and 11 bases stayed unmatched. CDR3 length equals 15 residues. The CDR3 DNA sequence: TGTGCCTGGAGTCAAAAGGGCGGGAGAACGTACGAGCAGTACTTC. Translation gives CAWSQKGGRTYEQYF.

This clone was picked up a small number of times. CDR3 in amino acids: CAITALAGEWGGELFF. The CDR3 DNA is TGTGCCATCACGGCCCTAGCGGGAGAATGGGGCGGGGAGCTGTTTTTT. V usage is TRBV10-3 and J usage is TRBJ2-2; 10 nucleotides line up with TRBD2. CDR3 size: 16 residues. Looked up from germline, CDR1 is ENHRY and CDR2 is SYGVKD. The trim removed 7 bases at V and 7 bases at J, leaving 12 bases unmatched.

This chain joins TRBV18 and TRBJ2-3; unclear D gene. This CDR3 has 13 residues. Germline V gene sequence: CDR1 KGHSH, CDR2 LQKENI. V lost 7 bases, J lost 5 bases, and 13 bases lay in between. CDR3 amino acids: CASLGRLEDTQYF. CDR3 bases: TGTGCCAGCTTAGGCAGACTTGAAGATACGCAGTATTTT.

This chain uses TRBV18 with TRBJ1-1; 9 bases are shared with TRBD1. V shed 6 bases, J shed 4 bases, and the junction held 6 bases outside the gene matches. CDR3 length equals 14 residues. Per the germline V gene, CDR1 is KGHSH and CDR2 is LQKENI. CDR3 protein: CASSRQGGGTEAFF. The CDR3 DNA is TGTGCCAGCTCTCGACAGGGGGGTGGCACTGAAGCTTTCTTT.

The chain carries TRBV6-1 and TRBJ2-7, with D tentatively TRBD1 (6 bases). The germline V gene encodes CDR1 MNHNS and CDR2 SASEGT. The CDR3 covers 14 residues. V was pared by 0 bases and J by 0 bases, with 6 bases between. DNA for the CDR3: TGTGCCAGCAGTGAAGCAGGGGGCTCCTACGAGCAGTACTTC. This encodes CASSEAGGSYEQYF.

The rearrangement links TRBV6-6 to TRBJ1-2; D may be TRBD1 (6 bases). The length of the CDR3 is 15 residues. Germline V CDR1 and CDR2: MNHNY, SVGAGI (reference sequence). V lost 4 bases and J 1 base, leaving 13 bases between the germline ends. CDR3 coding DNA: TGTGCCAGCAGTTTCCGGGGGGGGCTTAACTATGGCTACACCTTC. Amino acid sequence: CASSFRGGLNYGYTF.

The V gene is TRBV10-3, the J gene TRBJ1-2; TRBD1 might be the D (6 bases). The CDR3 is 16 amino acids. The V end was cut by 0 bases, the J end by 6 bases, with 17 bases between. Per germline, CDR1 ENHRY and CDR2 SYGVKD. The DNA of the CDR3 is TGTGCCATCAGTGAGTCGATGACCCAGGGGATCGATGGCTACACCTTC. Protein sequence: CAISESMTQGIDGYTF.

CDR3 DNA: TGTGCCAGCAGGGAACTAGCGGAAGGCACAGATACGCAGTATTTT. Protein: CASRELAEGTDTQYF. The rearrangement uses TRBV25-1 and TRBJ2-3, with 8 nucleotides matching TRBD2. V was clipped by 6 bases and J by 1 base; unmatched bases: 6. The V gene's germline CDR1 is MGHDK and CDR2 SYGVNS. The CDR3 runs to 15 residues.

V is TRBV9 and J is TRBJ2-3; D might be TRBD2 (5 bases). The CDR3 length is 16 residues. The ends were cut back, 4 bases at V and 0 bases at J, with 15 bases in the middle. From germline, CDR1 is SGDLS and CDR2 YYNGEE. CDR3 loop: CASSPLTGTSTDTQYF. CDR3 coding DNA: TGTGCCAGCAGCCCCCTCACGGGAACTAGCACAGATACGCAGTATTTT. The full variable domain, its missing parts supplied by reference TRBV9 and TRBJ2-3, is DSGVTQTPKHLITATGQRVTLRCSPRSGDLSVYWYQQSLDQGLQFLIQYYNGEERAKGNILERFSAQQFPDLHSELNLSSLELGDSALYFCASSPLTGTSTDTQYFGPGTRLTVL.

This rearrangement joins TRBV28 to TRBJ1-2, with D tentatively TRBD1 (5 bases). From germline, CDR1 is MDHEN and CDR2 SYDVKM. The CDR3 totals 14 residues. V was clipped by 0 bases and J by 7 bases, with 12 bases between them. The CDR3 region is CASSLWVRVSGYTF. The DNA of the CDR3 is TGTGCCAGCAGTTTATGGGTCAGGGTTAGTGGCTACACCTTC.

CDR3 protein: CASSELASTDTQYF. The CDR3 DNA reads TGTGCCAGCAGTGAACTAGCGAGCACAGATACGCAGTATTTT. V gene TRBV6-1 combines with J gene TRBJ2-3, with D maybe TRBD2 (6 bases). Germline V gene lookup returns CDR1 MNHNS and CDR2 SASEGT. Deletions cut 2 bases from V and 0 bases from J, with 6 bases between. CDR3 length: 14 amino acids.

The chain recombines TRBV30 with TRBJ2-1; TRBD2 agrees at 14 bases. CDR3 length: 17 residues. Unmatched junction bases numbered 9, after V lost 0 bases and J lost 8 bases. Germline lookup yields CDR1 GTSNPN and CDR2 SVGIG (reference sequence). The CDR3 is CAWSVSRTSGGKDEQFF. The DNA for the CDR3 is TGTGCCTGGAGTGTTTCCCGGACTAGCGGGGGGAAGGATGAGCAGTTCTTC.

The chain employs TRBV25-1 and TRBJ1-3; 7 bases match TRBD1. Germline assignment: CDR1 MGHDK and CDR2 SYGVNS. The CDR3 runs to 18 residues. V gave up 4 bases and J gave up 4 bases; unmatched junction bases: 16. DNA for the CDR3: TGTGCCAGCAGTGGGGAACGACAGGGTCTCGGATCAGGAAACACCATATATTTT. Residues: CASSGERQGLGSGNTIYF.

This sequence joins TRBV7-9 and TRBJ1-5; 8 nucleotides line up with TRBD1. From germline, CDR1 is SEHNR and CDR2 FQNEAQ (reference sequence). Trimming removed 1 base from V and 6 bases from J; junction bases left unmatched: 2. The CDR3 extends over 14 amino acids. In DNA form, the CDR3 reads TGTGCCAGCAGCTTAGGGCAGGGGGCTCAGCCCCAGCATTTT. It yields the protein CASSLGQGAQPQHF.

This chain links TRBV7-6 with TRBJ2-3; 7 bases align to TRBD2. Germline values: CDR1 SGHVS, CDR2 FNYEAQ. This CDR3 has 16 residues. J was trimmed by 0 bases and V by 7 bases; bases with no gene match: 10. DNA of the CDR3: TGTGCCAGCACCCCGGGGGGTAGCGGGAGCACAGATACGCAGTATTTT. Translated: CASTPGGSGSTDTQYF.

The CDR3 spells CASSPPTGYEQYF. Written as DNA, the CDR3 is TGTGCCAGCTCACCGCCCACAGGGTACGAGCAGTACTTC. The rearrangement joins TRBV18 to TRBJ2-7; D is possibly TRBD1 (6 bases). The V gene's germline CDR1 is KGHSH and CDR2 LQKENI. The CDR3 has 13 amino acids. Trimming cost V 3 bases and J 4 bases, with 10 bases left between them.

The gene calls are TRBV29-1 and TRBJ2-5; 8 bases are a match to TRBD1. This CDR3 comprises 13 residues. From germline, CDR1 is SQVTM and CDR2 ANQGSEA. After removal of 2 bases from V and 5 bases from J, the junction contained 4 bases not matched to a gene. Written as DNA, the CDR3 is TGCAGCGTTGAATTGGCAGGGGGCGAGACCCAGTACTTC. Translating gives CSVELAGGETQYF.